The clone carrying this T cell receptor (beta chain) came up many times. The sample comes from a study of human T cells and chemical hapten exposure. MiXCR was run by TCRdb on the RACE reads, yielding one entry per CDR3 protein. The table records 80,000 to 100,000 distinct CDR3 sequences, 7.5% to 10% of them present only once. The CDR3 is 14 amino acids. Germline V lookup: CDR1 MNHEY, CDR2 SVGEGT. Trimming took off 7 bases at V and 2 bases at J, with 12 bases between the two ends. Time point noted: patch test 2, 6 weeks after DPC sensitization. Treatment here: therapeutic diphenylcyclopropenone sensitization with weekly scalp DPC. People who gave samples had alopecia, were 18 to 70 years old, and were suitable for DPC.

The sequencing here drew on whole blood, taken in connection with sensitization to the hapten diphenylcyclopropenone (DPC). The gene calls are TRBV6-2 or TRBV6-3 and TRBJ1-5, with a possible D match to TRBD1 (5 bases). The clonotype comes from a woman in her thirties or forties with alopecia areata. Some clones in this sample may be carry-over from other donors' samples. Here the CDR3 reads CASKGGAGNQPQHF. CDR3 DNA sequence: TGTGCCAGCAAGGGCGGGGCAGGCAATCAGCCCCAGCATTTT.